The 2 T cell receptor beta chains below were found in one sample sequenced in a study of shared clonotypes between healthy human individuals. The naive CD8 subset, CD45RO-negative cells positively selected for CCR7, excluded terminally differentiated effector memory CD45RA+ cells. Only in-frame clones appear in the TCRdb table, and some are missing; sequencing was by immunoSEQ multiplex PCR. The sample includes fewer than 1 million clones, about 96% seen only once; the top ten take about 0.22%. The sequencing sample was made of naive CD8+ T cells sorted from blood. All receptors come from a man younger than 45 in good health.

The chain has TRBV4-3 and TRBJ2-7, with unresolved D. There are 16 residues in the CDR3. The V gene lost 0 bases and the J gene lost 0 bases, with 12 bases spanning the gap. The V gene's germline CDR1 is LGHNA and CDR2 YSLEER. CDR3 DNA: TGCGCCAGCAGCCAAGATTACGACGGCAGCTCCTACGAGCAGTACTTC. It translates to CASSQDYDGSSYEQYF.

The rearrangement links TRBV28 to TRBJ1-5; D uncertain. Trimming cost V 2 bases and J 8 bases, with 16 bases left between them. The germline V gene has CDR1 MDHEN and CDR2 SYDVKM. The CDR3 is made up of 15 amino acids. CDR3 sequence (DNA): TGTGCCAGCAGTTTAATAAGGGAGGCCATAAAGCCCCAGCATTTT. Encoded protein: CASSLIREAIKPQHF. Drawing the rest from reference TRBV28 and TRBJ1-5, the complete variable domain is DVKVTQSSRYLVKRTGEKVFLECVQDMDHENMFWYRQDPGLGLRLIYFSYDVKMKEKGDIPEGYSVSREKKERFSLILESASTNQTSMYLCASSLIREAIKPQHFGDGTRLSIL.